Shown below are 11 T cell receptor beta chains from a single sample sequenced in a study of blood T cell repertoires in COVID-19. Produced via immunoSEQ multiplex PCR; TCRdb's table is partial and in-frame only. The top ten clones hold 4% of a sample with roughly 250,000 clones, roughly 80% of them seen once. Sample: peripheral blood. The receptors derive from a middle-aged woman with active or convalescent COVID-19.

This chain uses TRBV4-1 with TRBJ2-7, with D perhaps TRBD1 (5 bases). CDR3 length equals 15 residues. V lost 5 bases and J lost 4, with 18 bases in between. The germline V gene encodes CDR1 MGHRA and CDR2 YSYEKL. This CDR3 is CASSTQIGREYEQYF. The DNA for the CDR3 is TGCGCCAGCAGCACCCAGATCGGCAGGGAATACGAGCAGTACTTC.

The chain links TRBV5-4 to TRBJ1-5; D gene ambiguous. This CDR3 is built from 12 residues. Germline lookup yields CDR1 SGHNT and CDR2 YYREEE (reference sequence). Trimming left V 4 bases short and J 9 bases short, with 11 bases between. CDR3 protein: CASSQKEGPQHF. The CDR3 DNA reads TGTGCCAGCAGCCAAAAGGAGGGGCCCCAGCATTTT. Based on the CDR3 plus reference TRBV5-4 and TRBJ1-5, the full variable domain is ETGVTQSPTHLIKTRGQQVTLRCSSQSGHNTVSWYQQALGQGPQFIFQYYREEENGRGNFPPRFSGLQFPNYSSELNVNALELDDSALYLCASSQKEGPQHFGDGTRLSIL.

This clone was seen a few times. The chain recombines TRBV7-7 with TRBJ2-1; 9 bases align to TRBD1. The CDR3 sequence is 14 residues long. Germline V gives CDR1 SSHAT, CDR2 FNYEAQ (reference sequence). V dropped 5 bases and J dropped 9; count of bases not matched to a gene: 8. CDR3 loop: CASSRGQGTGEQFF. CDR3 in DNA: TGTGCCAGCAGCCGCGGACAGGGGACGGGTGAGCAGTTCTTC.

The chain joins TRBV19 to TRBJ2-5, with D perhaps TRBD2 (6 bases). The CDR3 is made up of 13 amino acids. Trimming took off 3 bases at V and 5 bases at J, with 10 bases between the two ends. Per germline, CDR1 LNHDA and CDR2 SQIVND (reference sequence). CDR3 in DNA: TGTGCCAGTAGTATTTCGGGGGAGGAGACCCAGTACTTC. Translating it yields CASSISGEETQYF.

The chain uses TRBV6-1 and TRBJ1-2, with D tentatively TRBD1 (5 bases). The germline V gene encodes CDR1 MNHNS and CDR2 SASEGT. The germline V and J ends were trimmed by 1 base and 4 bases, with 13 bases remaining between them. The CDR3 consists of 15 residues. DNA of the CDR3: TGTGCCAGCAGTGAAGGGGGAGGGACGGTCTATGGCTACACCTTC. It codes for CASSEGGGTVYGYTF.

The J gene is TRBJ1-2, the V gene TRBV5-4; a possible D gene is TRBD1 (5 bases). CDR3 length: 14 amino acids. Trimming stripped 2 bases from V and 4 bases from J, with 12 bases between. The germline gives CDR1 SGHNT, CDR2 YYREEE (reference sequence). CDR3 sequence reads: CASSFQGMGYGYTF. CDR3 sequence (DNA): TGTGCCAGCAGCTTTCAGGGTATGGGCTATGGCTACACCTTC.

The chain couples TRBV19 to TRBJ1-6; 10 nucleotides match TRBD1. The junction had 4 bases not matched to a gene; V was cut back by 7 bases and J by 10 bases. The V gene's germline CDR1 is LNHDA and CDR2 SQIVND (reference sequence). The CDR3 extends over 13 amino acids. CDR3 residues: CASKGTGASPLHF. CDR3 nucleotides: TGTGCCAGTAAAGGGACAGGGGCGTCACCCCTCCACTTT.

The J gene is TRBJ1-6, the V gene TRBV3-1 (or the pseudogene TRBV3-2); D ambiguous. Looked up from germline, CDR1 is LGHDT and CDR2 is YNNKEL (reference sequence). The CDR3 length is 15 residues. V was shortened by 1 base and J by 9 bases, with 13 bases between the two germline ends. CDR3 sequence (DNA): TGTGCCAGCAGCCAAGCTGGAAATCTAGGTTCACCCCTCCACTTT. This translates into CASSQAGNLGSPLHF.

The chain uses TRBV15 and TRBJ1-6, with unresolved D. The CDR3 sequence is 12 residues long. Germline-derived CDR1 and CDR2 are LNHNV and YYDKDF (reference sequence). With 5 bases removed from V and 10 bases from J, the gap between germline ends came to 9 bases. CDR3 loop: CATSSLESPLHF. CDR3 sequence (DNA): TGTGCCACCAGCTCTCTAGAATCACCCCTCCACTTT.

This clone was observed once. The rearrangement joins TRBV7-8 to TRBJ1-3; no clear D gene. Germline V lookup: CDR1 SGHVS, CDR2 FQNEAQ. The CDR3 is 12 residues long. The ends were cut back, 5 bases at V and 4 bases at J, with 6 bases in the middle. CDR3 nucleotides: TGTGCCAGCAGCCTCAGGGGAAACACCATATATTTT. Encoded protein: CASSLRGNTIYF.

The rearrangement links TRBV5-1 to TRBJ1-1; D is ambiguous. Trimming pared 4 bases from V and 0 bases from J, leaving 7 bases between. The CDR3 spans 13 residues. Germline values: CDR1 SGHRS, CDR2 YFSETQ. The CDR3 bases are TGCGCCAGCAGCCCGGAGGTGAACACTGAAGCTTTCTTT. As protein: CASSPEVNTEAFF.